One T cell receptor (beta chain) is described in this entry. No antigen is known for it. Mismatch with germline at one junction end may stem from a read error. The data belong to a study of tumor-infiltrating lymphocytes in primary liver carcinoma listed by TCRdb under 2017. Notes on the research overall: Of the five patients, three men and two women aged 30 to 69 years, four had hepatocellular carcinoma and one had combined HCC and intrahepatic cholangiocarcinoma. The five patients had tumors staged T1-T3 N0M0, with maximum diameters ranging from about 4 to 11 cm. Samples yielded roughly 3.65 to 7.5 million productive TCRbeta reads; read depth did not differ significantly between tissue types. Across five regions of each liver tumor, along with adjacent normal tissue and blood, the study brought together TCRbeta repertoire sequencing, expression microarrays and whole-exome sequencing. A total of 35 specimens from 5 patients, comprising some 25 tumor regions, 5 adjacent noncancerous liver tissues and 5 peripheral blood samples, were covered by TCRbeta repertoire sequencing. To link TCRbeta repertoire diversity to the local molecular phenotype, the 20 to 25 tumor region samples were profiled with Agilent mRNA microarrays. Reproducibility between technical replicate repertoires was high, with correlation coefficients above 0.95 and mean shared-clone rates approximately 0.91. General findings and caveats noted by the study authors: Only roughly 8-25% of top clones appeared in all five regions of a tumor, which suggests that tumor-infiltrating T cells are spatially heterogeneous. Only five or six patients were included in the study, and the authors note that the findings should be validated in a larger study. Only the TCR beta chain was sequenced, so true repertoire diversity is likely underestimated because unpaired alpha chains were not captured. Repertoire overlap was higher between tumor regions (mean around 36%) than tumor-adjacent (17%) or tumor-blood (14%) pairs, consistent with antigen-driven expansion. The top 250 clones made up a significantly larger repertoire fraction in tumors than in blood (p = 0.039). Comparison of CD4+ and CD8+ T cell repertoires was precluded by the use of bulk unsorted samples.

Total RNA and DNA were co-extracted without cell sorting from around 20-30 mg of bulk tissue using the AllPrep DNA/RNA mini kit. Four or five patients with histopathologically diagnosed primary liver carcinoma underwent surgical resection in China between November 2015 and March 2016. Patients had chronic HBV infection and were treatment-naive at sampling. Five spatially separated regions were sampled per tumor: superior, inferior, left-lateral and right-lateral poles, plus the tumor centre. More than 75% viable tumor cells were found by histology in every tumor sample. Each fresh piece of tumor and adjacent tissue was cut in two, with one half stored in RNAlater at -80 degrees C and the other half sent for histology. The CDR3 covers 14 residues, taking in both the cysteine and the phenylalanine. The retained sequence is limited to the CDR3, 42 bases, with the frame set at the first base. The germline V gene specifies SGHTA as CDR1 and FQGNSA as CDR2.

Using a constant-region primer and ProtoScript II reverse transcriptase, TCRbeta-specific cDNA was reverse-transcribed from about 460 ng total RNA. TCRbeta libraries were built with three nested multiplex PCR rounds, a slightly modified ARM-PCR procedure. Each of the first two PCR rounds ran for approximately 9 cycles using multiplex TRBV1-TRBV30 forward primers together with a Cbeta reverse primer. A final 25-cycle PCR with Deep VentR polymerase added sample barcodes and Illumina adapters. Before sequencing, amplicons between 200 and 500 bp were purified from gel using a QIAquick gel extraction kit. The TCRbeta amplicons were sequenced with 250-bp paired-end reads on an Illumina HiSeq 2500. The paper's data handling went like this. Trimmomatic v0.33 was used to quality-trim the reads, and FLASH v1.2.11 was used to merge paired reads so that full CDR3 sequences could be recovered. V, D and J germline segments were assigned to the rearranged TCRbeta sequences by MiGEC v1.2.1b. Clonotype statistics and Shannon-Wiener diversity indices were calculated with VDJtools v1.0.0. Except for diversity analysis, only each sample's 250 most abundant clonotypes were used in subsequent analyses to reduce sampling bias. The public reads were reprocessed in TCRdb via fastp at Q25 and MiXCR, keeping in-frame beta chains. Every CDR3 protein is listed once, alongside the most common genes and DNA of its rows. None of the V and J calls come from the authors' own analysis; TCRdb made them. The sample data list about 100,000 distinct CDR3 sequences, and under 70% of these were observed just once. About 12% of the sample comes from the top ten.

The rearrangement combines TRBV7-2 with TRBJ2-2, with a tentative D gene TRBD2 over 5 matching bases. The sequenced material came from liver tumor tissue from sampling region 2. The label giving this sample's cell subset or site can be read as: tumor region T2, inferior pole. The receptor comes from a woman between 55 and 75 years old with primary liver carcinoma and hepatitis B virus infection. The DNA sequence is as follows: TGTGCCAGCAGCTTGGACTTTAACACCGGGAAGCTGTTTTTT. It translates as CASSLDFNTGKLFF.